This T cell receptor beta chain was observed in a study of PD-1 blockade in classical Hodgkin lymphoma. Libraries were prepared by immunoSEQ multiplex PCR; TCRdb keeps only in-frame clonotypes and omits some of them. The data show approximately 65,000 clones, about 87% seen once. In germline, CDR1 is DFQATT, CDR2 SNEGSKA (reference sequence). The CDR3 has 11 residues. Brentuximab vedotin exposure varied among the patients, all of whom had relapsed after autologous stem cell transplantation. Note on this clone: The germline gene is not matched at one end of the junction; a read error may be the cause.

The receptor comes from a human donor with classical Hodgkin lymphoma. The sample was peripheral blood mononuclear cells (PBMCs), taken at baseline. The rearrangement links TRBV20-1 to TRBJ1-5, with D unresolved. The CDR3 loop is CSAPFGQSQHF. The CDR3 DNA reads TGCAGTGCCCCGTTCGGTCAGTCCCAGCATTTT.